Below are 25 T cell receptor beta chains sequenced from a single sample in a study of radiation and T cells in renal cell carcinoma. The data were produced by immunoSEQ multiplex PCR, yet TCRdb's version contains in-frame clones alone and is incomplete. The data hold some 31,000 clones, with over 70% observed a single time. Time point defined: blood 4 weeks post-SBRT, at nephrectomy. Documented treatment: 15 Gy SBRT to primary tumor, nephrectomy 4 weeks later. The sequencing here drew on blood, taken from a patient whose treatment included radiotherapy and nephrectomy. These receptor sequences come from a man in his 60s with renal cell carcinoma.

This chain connects TRBV30 to TRBJ2-1; tentative D call: TRBD1 (6 bases). V gave up 2 bases and J gave up 6 bases, with 17 bases separating them. In germline, CDR1 is GTSNPN, CDR2 SVGIG (reference sequence). This CDR3 has 15 residues. The chain's CDR3 is CAWSNSRGFGNEQFF. The CDR3 nucleotides read TGTGCCTGGAGTAATTCCAGGGGCTTTGGCAATGAGCAGTTCTTC.

The chain joins TRBV7-8 to TRBJ2-7; the D is unclear. The germline gives CDR1 SGHVS, CDR2 FQNEAQ. This CDR3 contains 13 residues. With 2 bases removed from V and 4 bases from J, the gap between germline ends came to 9 bases. The CDR3 sequence is CASSLPDRYEQYF. CDR3 nucleotide sequence: TGTGCCAGCAGCTTACCGGACCGTTACGAGCAGTACTTC.

The chain couples TRBV5-1 to TRBJ2-1; 12 bases line up with TRBD2. The CDR3 runs to 15 residues. Per germline, CDR1 SGHRS and CDR2 YFSETQ. Unmatched junction bases numbered 4, after V lost 2 bases and J lost 7 bases. The chain's CDR3 is CASSFLAGGPNEQFF. The CDR3 DNA reads as TGCGCCAGCAGCTTCCTAGCGGGAGGGCCTAATGAGCAGTTCTTC. The variable domain in full, completed from reference TRBV5-1 and TRBJ2-1, reads KAGVTQTPRYLIKTRGQQVTLSCSPISGHRSVSWYQQTPGQGLQFLFEYFSETQRNKGNFPGRFSGRQFSNSRSEMNVSTLELGDSALYLCASSFLAGGPNEQFFGPGTRLTVL.

The V gene is TRBV7-9, the J gene TRBJ2-3; TRBD2 matches 11 bases. Germline CDR1 is SEHNR and CDR2 is FQNEAQ (reference sequence). This CDR3 spans 16 amino acids. Trimming cost V 5 bases and J 4 bases; bases outside gene matches: 8. The CDR3 coding sequence is TGTGCCAGCAGCAAATCACTAGCGGGAGTGTCAGATACGCAGTATTTT. Translated, it gives CASSKSLAGVSDTQYF.

The gene calls are TRBV18 and TRBJ2-1; 11 nucleotides line up with TRBD2. Germline-derived CDR1 and CDR2 are KGHSH and LQKENI. The CDR3 has 14 residues. V was clipped by 6 bases and J by 9 bases; unmatched bases: 7. CDR3 nucleotide sequence: TGTGCCAGCTCGGAAACTAGCGGGAGCTTTGAGCAGTTCTTC. Translated: CASSETSGSFEQFF.

The CDR3 nucleotides are TGCGCCAGCAGCCAGACCGGGACAGGGGGCGGGGAGACCCAGTACTTC. This translates into CASSQTGTGGGETQYF. The chain links TRBV5-1 to TRBJ2-5; 12 nucleotides line up with TRBD1. This CDR3 region has 16 residues. The V segment lost 4 bases and the J segment 5 bases; nucleotides outside the gene matches: 9. The germline V gene encodes CDR1 SGHRS and CDR2 YFSETQ.

For the CDR3, the DNA is TGTGCCAGCACCGAGGGGGCCGGAGGCTATGGCTACACCTTC. Its translation is CASTEGAGGYGYTF. The chain carries TRBV6-5 and TRBJ1-2, with TRBD1 matching over 7 bases. The germline V gene encodes CDR1 MNHEY and CDR2 SVGAGI. The CDR3 length is 14 residues. J was trimmed by 4 bases and V by 7 bases; bases with no gene match: 9.

The chain has TRBV18 and TRBJ1-1; TRBD1 matches at 7 bases. The CDR3 extends over 16 amino acids. J gave up 5 bases and V 4 bases, and 13 bases lay outside the gene matches. The V gene's germline CDR1 is KGHSH and CDR2 LQKENI. Here the CDR3 DNA reads TGTGCCAGCTCACTTAACACAGAGGGGGCTGGTACTGAAGCTTTCTTT. Amino acid sequence: CASSLNTEGAGTEAFF.

The gene calls are TRBV4-3 and TRBJ1-1; D uncertain. This CDR3 comprises 13 residues. Germline CDR1 reads LGHNA; CDR2 reads YSLEER. Trimming stripped 4 bases from V and 2 bases from J, with 8 bases between. The CDR3 protein is CASSRGQNTEAFF. The CDR3 DNA reads TGCGCCAGCAGCCGGGGTCAAAACACTGAAGCTTTCTTT.

The chain carries TRBV9 and TRBJ2-1; D is undetermined. The V end was cut by 1 base, the J end by 0 bases, with 11 bases between. The CDR3 is 16 amino acids. Germline V gene lookup returns CDR1 SGDLS and CDR2 YYNGEE. The CDR3 reads CASSVRAQSSYNEQFF. The DNA for the CDR3 is TGTGCCAGCAGCGTACGGGCACAGAGCTCCTACAATGAGCAGTTCTTC.

This chain connects TRBV9 to TRBJ1-2; D remains ambiguous. The germline V and J ends were trimmed by 4 bases and 5 bases, with 15 bases remaining between them. The CDR3 extends over 14 amino acids. CDR1 is SGDLS, CDR2 YYNGEE, per germline. Here the CDR3 DNA reads TGTGCCAGCAGCCCAACATTAGCGCCTTATGGCTACACCTTC. Residues: CASSPTLAPYGYTF.

The chain joins TRBV6-5 to TRBJ2-1; the match to TRBD2 covers 9 bases. Trimming removed 7 bases from V and 6 bases from J; junction bases left unmatched: 10. The CDR3 is made up of 15 amino acids. CDR1 is MNHEY and CDR2 is SVGAGI in the germline V gene. The DNA for the CDR3 is TGTGCCAGCACACGGTTAGCGGGAGTGTCCAATGAGCAGTTCTTC. Protein sequence: CASTRLAGVSNEQFF.

The rearrangement joins TRBV20-1 to TRBJ2-1; D uncertain. V was shortened by 3 bases and J by 9 bases, with 9 bases between the two germline ends. CDR3 length equals 11 residues. Germline CDR1 and CDR2: DFQATT and SNEGSKA (reference sequence). The CDR3 spells CSASPDLEQFF. Here the CDR3 DNA reads TGCAGTGCTAGCCCCGACCTTGAGCAGTTCTTC.

CDR3 nucleotides: TGTGCCAGCATCGTTCCAAGGCGGCACACTGAAGCTTTCTTT. This codes for CASIVPRRHTEAFF. V and J are TRBV6-1 and TRBJ1-1; D remains unclear. The V and J ends lost 7 bases and 3 bases respectively, with 15 bases between them. Germline values: CDR1 MNHNS, CDR2 SASEGT. The CDR3 loop spans 14 amino acids.

The chain recombines TRBV18 with TRBJ2-5; 15 bases agree with TRBD2. With 3 bases clipped from V and 5 bases from J, the junction kept 7 bases outside the gene matches. In germline, CDR1 is KGHSH, CDR2 LQKENI. The CDR3 totals 17 residues. The DNA for the CDR3 is TGTGCCAGCTCACCCAGTGGGACTAGCGGGAGGCTGGAGACCCAGTACTTC. Translating gives CASSPSGTSGRLETQYF.

This chain connects TRBV2 to TRBJ2-3; no definite D call. Trimming cost V 4 bases and J 5 bases, with 10 bases left between them. CDR1 and CDR2 (germline): SNHLY, FYNNEI. The CDR3 loop spans 13 amino acids. CDR3 region: CASSAASRDTQYF. In nucleotides, the CDR3 is TGTGCCAGCAGTGCTGCTAGTAGAGATACGCAGTATTTT.

The chain is built from TRBV10-3 and TRBJ1-2; D gene unclear. The germline V gene encodes CDR1 ENHRY and CDR2 SYGVKD. The CDR3 runs 15 residues. V lost 2 bases to trimming and J lost 4 bases, with 14 bases between them. The CDR3 DNA sequence: TGTGCCATCAGTGAGCAGCCAAACCAGGCCTATGGCTACACCTTC. This codes for CAISEQPNQAYGYTF.

This chain's CDR3 is CASSSRTGFGDTQYF. In DNA form, the CDR3 reads TGTGCCAGCAGCTCTCGGACAGGGTTTGGAGATACGCAGTATTTT. The chain joins TRBV7-9 to TRBJ2-3, with TRBD1 matching 8 bases. The V gene end was trimmed by 4 bases and the J gene end by 5 bases; junction bases not matched to a gene: 8. The CDR3 extends over 15 amino acids. Germline-derived CDR1 and CDR2 are SEHNR and FQNEAQ (reference sequence). The variable domain in full, completed from reference TRBV7-9 and TRBJ2-3, reads DTGVSQNPRHKITKRGQNVTFRCDPISEHNRLYWYRQTLGQGPEFLTYFQNEAQLEKSRLLSDRFSAERPKGSFSTLEIQRTEQGDSAMYLCASSSRTGFGDTQYFGPGTRLTVL.

The count of this clone is one. The chain links TRBV4-2 to TRBJ1-2; a possible D gene is TRBD1 (5 bases). Looked up from germline, CDR1 is LGHNA and CDR2 is YNFKEQ. This CDR3 is built from 17 residues. V lost 0 bases to trimming and J lost 0 bases, with 14 bases between them. The chain's CDR3 is CASSQELLPGSNYGYTF. The CDR3 nucleotides are TGTGCCAGCAGCCAAGAACTGTTGCCAGGGTCTAACTATGGCTACACCTTC.

This chain uses TRBV7-9 with TRBJ2-7, with 7 bases identical to TRBD1. Germline V gene lookup returns CDR1 SEHNR and CDR2 FQNEAQ (reference sequence). The CDR3 consists of 14 residues. V lost 3 bases to trimming and J lost 5 bases; unmatched junction nucleotides: 7. The CDR3 nucleotides read TGTGCCAGCAGCTTTCTACAGGGGTTCCACGAGCAGTACTTC. This sequence encodes CASSFLQGFHEQYF.

The chain carries TRBV19 and TRBJ1-1; TRBD1 is a possible D gene (6 bases). V dropped 3 bases and J dropped 2 bases, with 19 bases sitting between them. The CDR3 runs 17 residues. Germline values: CDR1 LNHDA, CDR2 SQIVND (reference sequence). This CDR3 is CASSMGGQPVINTEAFF. The CDR3 bases are TGTGCCAGTAGTATGGGGGGACAACCGGTTATTAACACTGAAGCTTTCTTT. Full variable domain (rest looked up from reference TRBV19 and TRBJ1-1): DGGITQSPKYLFRKEGQNVTLSCEQNLNHDAMYWYRQDPGQGLRLIYYSQIVNDFQKGDIAEGYSVSREKKESFPLTVTSAQKNPTAFYLCASSMGGQPVINTEAFFGQGTRLTVV.

The chain links TRBV7-2 to TRBJ2-2, with D possibly being TRBD2 (6 bases). CDR3 length: 15 residues. Germline lookup yields CDR1 SGHTA and CDR2 FQGNSA. The ends were cut back, 8 bases at V and 7 bases at J, with 20 bases in the middle. For the CDR3, the DNA is TGTGCCAGCTGTCCTGTCCCGGGGGTTAGCGGGGAGCTGTTTTTT. This sequence encodes CASCPVPGVSGELFF.

The chain is built from TRBV2 and TRBJ2-2; the match to TRBD2 covers 8 bases. Germline V CDR1 and CDR2: SNHLY, FYNNEI. V lost 7 bases, J lost 6 bases, and 16 bases stayed unmatched. The CDR3 sequence is 17 residues long. CDR3 region: CASTRNPGLEKSGELFF. In DNA form, the CDR3 reads TGTGCCAGCACCCGAAACCCGGGACTAGAAAAATCCGGGGAGCTGTTTTTT.

The genes are TRBV19 and TRBJ2-3; D gene ambiguous. Germline values: CDR1 LNHDA, CDR2 SQIVND (reference sequence). CDR3 size: 15 residues. The germline V and J ends were trimmed by 3 bases and 1 base, with 11 bases remaining between them. The CDR3, as DNA: TGTGCCAGTAGTATCTCGGTCTTGGGCACAGATACGCAGTATTTT. Its protein is CASSISVLGTDTQYF.

This clone has just a few counts. The CDR3 loop reads CASSVGQNYGYTF. As DNA, the CDR3 is TGTGCCAGCAGCGTAGGACAGAACTATGGCTACACCTTC. The V and J genes are TRBV9 and TRBJ1-2; maybe TRBD1 (5 bases). From germline, CDR1 is SGDLS and CDR2 YYNGEE. The CDR3 totals 13 residues. Trimming took off 0 bases at V and 2 bases at J, with 5 bases between the two ends.